The clone carrying this TCR beta chain was seen repeatedly, ten times or more. As yet, its antigen is unknown. The CDR3 has 13 residues. Germline loops: CDR1 SQVTM, CDR2 ANQGSEA. The ends were cut back, 1 base at V and 5 bases at J, with 11 bases in the middle. TCRdb called the RACE reads again in MiXCR, with one record for every CDR3 protein. Among about 77,000 distinct CDR3 sequences listed, about 8.6% were seen once. Time point here: healthy volunteer bleed at 6 weeks. Whole blood that had not been fractionated was the source of extracted total RNA. This entry belongs to a study of human T cells and chemical hapten exposure. Study-level background: Slight volume differences across pooled libraries mainly accounted for varying per-sample TCR yields.

General study results and limits: Following DPC sensitization, TCRs present above 1 in 1000 frequency showed no change.

This TCR came from a female donor in good health. Some clones in this sample may be carry-over from other donors' samples. Sequenced: whole blood. The chain is built from TRBV29-1 and TRBJ1-1, with a possible D match to TRBD1 (5 bases). CDR3 nucleotide sequence: TGCAGCGTTGAAGTGGGCAGGGCTACTGAAGCTTTCTTT. Translation: CSVEVGRATEAFF.